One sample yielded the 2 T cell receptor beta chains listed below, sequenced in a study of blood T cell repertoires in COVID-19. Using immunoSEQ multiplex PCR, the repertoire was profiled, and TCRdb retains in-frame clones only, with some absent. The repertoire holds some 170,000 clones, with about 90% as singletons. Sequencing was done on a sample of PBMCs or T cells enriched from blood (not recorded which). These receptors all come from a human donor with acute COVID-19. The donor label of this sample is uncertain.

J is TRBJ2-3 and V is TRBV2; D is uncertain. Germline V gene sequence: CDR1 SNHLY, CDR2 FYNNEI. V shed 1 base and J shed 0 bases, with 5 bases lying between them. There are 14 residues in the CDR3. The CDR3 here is CASSEDMSTDTQYF. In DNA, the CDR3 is TGTGCCAGCAGTGAAGATATGAGCACAGATACGCAGTATTTT.

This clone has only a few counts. In DNA, the CDR3 is TGTGCCAGCAGCCCCAGGGGCCCGGGGAATGAAAAACTGTTTTTT. This gives the protein CASSPRGPGNEKLFF. The chain joins TRBV5-6 to TRBJ1-4; D perhaps matches TRBD1 (6 bases). This CDR3 has 15 amino acids. The V end was cut by 4 bases, the J end by 5 bases, with 15 bases between. The germline V gene has CDR1 SGHDT and CDR2 YYEEEE.